This T cell receptor beta chain was observed in a study of shared clonotypes between healthy human individuals. Overall study findings and caveats: Four donors shared approximately 5% of their naive CD4 clonotypes.

Method: immunoSEQ multiplex PCR; TCRdb's copy keeps in-frame clones and lacks some. The table records roughly 2.5 million clones, just over 90% of them present only once. The germline CDR1 and CDR2 sequences are SGHDN and FVKESK. The germline V and J ends were trimmed by 8 bases and 1 base, with 14 bases remaining between them. The CDR3 covers 14 residues. Turning to this clone: The antigen is unknown.

Material for sequencing was naive CD4+ T cells sorted from blood. The subset was: CD45RA+ positively selected. This receptor was taken from a man between 18 and 29 years old in good health. The chain employs TRBV14 and TRBJ1-1; no reliable D call. Written as DNA, the CDR3 is TGTGCCAGCTCCTCAAAGAGGAGGAACACTGAAGCTTTCTTT. The encoded protein is CASSSKRRNTEAFF.